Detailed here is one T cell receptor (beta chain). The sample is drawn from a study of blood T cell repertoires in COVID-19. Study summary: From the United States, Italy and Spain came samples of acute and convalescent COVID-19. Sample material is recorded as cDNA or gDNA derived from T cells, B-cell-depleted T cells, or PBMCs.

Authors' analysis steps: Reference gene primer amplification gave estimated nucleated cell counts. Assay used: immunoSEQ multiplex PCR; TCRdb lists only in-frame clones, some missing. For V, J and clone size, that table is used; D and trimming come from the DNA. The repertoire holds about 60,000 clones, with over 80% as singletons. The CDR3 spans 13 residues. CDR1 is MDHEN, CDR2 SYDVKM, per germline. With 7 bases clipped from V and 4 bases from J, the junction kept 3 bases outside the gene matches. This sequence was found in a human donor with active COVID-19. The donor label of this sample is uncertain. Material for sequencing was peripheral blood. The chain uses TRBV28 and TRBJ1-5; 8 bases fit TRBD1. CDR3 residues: CASKTGGNQPQHF. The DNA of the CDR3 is TGTGCCAGCAAAACAGGGGGTAATCAGCCCCAGCATTTT.